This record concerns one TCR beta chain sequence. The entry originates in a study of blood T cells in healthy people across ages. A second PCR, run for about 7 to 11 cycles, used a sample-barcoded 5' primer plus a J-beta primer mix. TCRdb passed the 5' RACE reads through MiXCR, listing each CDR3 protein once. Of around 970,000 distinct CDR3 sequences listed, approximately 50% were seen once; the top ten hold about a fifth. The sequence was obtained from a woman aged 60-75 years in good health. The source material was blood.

The CDR3 DNA follows: TGCGCCAGCAGCCAAGGGGTGGGGAAGGGGAATGAGCAGTTCTTC. Amino acids: CASSQGVGKGNEQFF. The rearrangement uses TRBV4-1 and TRBJ2-1, with a tentative D call TRBD1 (5 bases). V shed 1 base and J shed 7 bases, with 14 bases lying between them. Germline CDR1 is MGHRA and CDR2 is YSYEKL. The length of the CDR3 is 15 residues.